This T cell receptor (beta chain) was sequenced during a study of cytomegalovirus exposure and HLA in healthy donors (dated by TCRdb to 2016 to 2017). Regarding the complete study: An earlier analysis of 587 of the donors reported roughly 300 Gb of sequence data and 117 million unique TCR beta sequences obtained from roughly 170 million T cells. An early release covering roughly 600 HLA-typed donors comprised about 320 gigabases of sequencing data and about 90 million unique TCR sequences. The genetic ancestry cluster associated with self-reported Caucasian donors included about 84% of the 350 to 500 genotyped donors. The aim of the study was to test whether cataloging public T cell receptors could identify signatures of past pathogen exposure. The study used immunosequencing to profile the T cell repertoires of hundreds of subjects and linked those repertoires to cytomegalovirus serostatus. Along with the approximately 700-subject first cohort, a separate validation cohort of 120 different subjects was used. To predict cytomegalovirus infection status, the study combined high-throughput TCR immunosequencing, statistical association of individual TCRs with disease status, and machine learning. To study patterns of TCR occurrence, a later analysis re-analyzed previously published TCR beta repertoires from 650 to 750 donors and added high-resolution HLA genotyping. Rather than drawing on any new phenotypic data, the later analysis identified candidate immune exposures from TCR beta sequences and the way those sequences occurred across donors. To decide whether each TCR beta V gene segment behaved as functional or pseudogenic, an earlier analysis of approximately 590 of the donors relied on high-throughput TCR beta sequencing. Donor age, sex, ethnicity and CMV serostatus were compiled together with the repertoire data. A later genetic analysis took genome-wide SNP genotypes for about 55% of the 666 donors and used that subset as a discovery cohort. Every repertoire in the discovery cohort had been generated on one and the same sequencing platform. HLA typing covered class I and class II loci at four-digit resolution. The number of typed donors differed by locus: roughly 620-640 for A, B, C, DRB1 and DQB1; 522 for DQA1; roughly 600 for DPA1; and around 450 for DPB1. Five DR-DQ haplotypes were handled as single units for association and clustering because linkage in the cohort was strong. Across some 400 genotyped donors of the cohort, an average of roughly 230,000 unique TCR beta nucleotide sequences per donor were sequenced, and 15% to 20% of those sequences were non-productive.

About this clone: It has no known antigen specificity. It has no much larger one-base neighbor in the sample; base qualities were not kept.

The library was prepared using the immunoSEQ multiplex PCR assay. The multiplex PCR relied on a mix of 60 forward primers for TCR Vbeta segments and 13 reverse primers for TCR Jbeta segments. Amplification of the CDR3 region of rearranged TCR beta genes was performed with a multiplex PCR assay on genomic DNA. Amplified TCR beta libraries were sequenced as 87-base-pair reads on the Illumina HiSeq System. From the authors' description of their analysis: A later analysis counted about 82 million unique TCR beta chains across the 666 repertoires, and approximately 11 million of these chains were shared by at least two donors. Raw reads were error-corrected and collapsed into unique sequences with a nearest-neighbor algorithm that merged closely related sequences to remove PCR and sequencing errors. V, D and J gene segments were assigned by aligning CDR3 sequences to IMGT reference sequences. For a sequence to be retained, a match of at least six nucleotides was required to both a V gene segment and a J gene segment. Rearrangements were classified as productive when the CDR3 lacked stop codons and remained in frame with V and J, and all other rearrangements were classified as non-productive. Following IMGT convention, CDR3 was defined as the stretch from the second conserved V-encoded cysteine up to the conserved J-encoded phenylalanine. The earlier analysis of some 550 of the donors excluded any sequence lacking an unambiguous match to a single V gene segment. In an earlier analysis of a few hundred of the donors, V segments were called functional above 56.7% productive rearrangements and were called segregating when the between-donor standard deviation exceeded 5%. A statistical classification framework was built for diagnosing cytomegalovirus status from the catalog of TCR beta chain sequences. V and J gene assignment, in a later analysis, came from comparing TCR nucleotide sequences with IMGT/GENE-DB human TR gene sequences. A later analysis assigned CDR3 sequences and most-parsimonious VDJ recombination scenarios with the TCRdist pipeline. In a later analysis, every TCR beta chain was defined by the combination of its CDR3 amino acid sequence and its V-gene family, and reads without a unique V-gene family were dropped. To address suspected cross-contamination and a sequencing artifact, a later analysis removed around 600 highly shared, low-generation-probability nucleotide sequences. For each public chain, a later analysis derived a clonal expansion index from normalized ranks of inferred template counts within each repertoire. A later analysis computed generation probabilities with a VDJ recombination model fitted to out-of-frame rearrangements, and checked the results against IGoR. In a later analysis, hypergeometric tests were used to score TCR-TCR, TCR-HLA and TCR-CMV co-occurrence, with a repertoire-size bias correction applied to TCR pairs. In a later analysis, false discovery rates were estimated by permuting HLA or CMV assignments 20 times. A later analysis grouped co-occurring TCRs with DBSCAN, adding TCRdist sequence similarity when clustering within HLA-allele-positive subsets. Repertoires with fewer than 30,000 or more than 120,000 public chains were left out of co-occurrence clustering, as were about five repertoires with anomalous nucleotide sharing. The immuneACCESS repertoire file appears here via TCRdb, limited to in-frame rearrangements. These files lack a portion of the clones; in checked studies, under half of the deficit traces to unresolved V genes, and the cause of the others is not known. V, J and clone size are those of that table, while D and trimming were read from the DNA. The sample contains roughly 130,000 clones, about 76% of them found a single time. The top ten hold over 3% of the sample.

Findings and caveats that apply to the study as a whole: Most CMV-associated TCR beta chains appeared to be HLA-restricted in a later analysis, and the HLA associations seemed to be driven largely by CMV exposure. When HLA alleles, especially DR and DQ, strongly co-occurred, attributing TCR associations to individual alleles was difficult. The classifier was reported to diagnose cytomegalovirus status with high specificity and sensitivity in both the original cohort and the validation cohort. Broadly in line with IMGT annotations, most TCR beta V segments showed up in productive rearrangements about 87% or about 30% of the time in an earlier analysis of roughly 590 of the donors. Only TCR beta chains were sequenced in this cohort, and the absence of alpha or paired-chain data limited detectable features. The only immune exposure information available for the cohort was CMV serostatus. Because HLA typing was missing for some donors at each locus, association tests included only the typed subset. According to a later genetic analysis, donors in an Asian-associated ancestry cluster had fewer N-insertions in productive TCRs than the roughly 700-donor mean. Across donors, most TCR sequences were observed very rarely, whereas some public TCRs were present in many individuals. The authors suggested that the approach could potentially be extended to other disease states and immunological phenotypes. Several of the top co-occurrence clusters appeared to be linked to parvovirus B19, influenza, CMV and Epstein-Barr virus, according to a later analysis. A later analysis found that TCR association rates varied across HLA loci, with DRB1 alleles showing the most associated TCRs and HLA-C alleles the fewest. Sequencing depth was assumed to be roughly uniform across donors in the presence/absence analyses, though that assumption may not hold. Correlated functional status among segregating V segments might reflect linkage disequilibrium, but an unknown experimental factor could not be ruled out. A further reported finding was that TCR beta sequences accurately predicted the HLA-A and HLA-B alleles for most subjects in the first cohort. A later genetic analysis associated a missense DCLRE1C variant with V-gene and J-gene trimming of TCR beta chains, and an independent cohort replicated the association. A later analysis found that HLA-associated TCR beta chains were more clonally expanded and had lower generation probabilities than equally common non-associated chains. A cluster of highly shared sequence variants was judged likely to be a technical artifact of the sequencing pipeline. Because counts were too low, 15 to 20 rarely observed V segments, including chromosome 9 orphons, were excluded from the earlier analysis of under 650 of the donors. In a later analysis, some 18,000 TCR beta sequences were associated with specific HLA alleles at a false discovery rate of 0.05. A total of fewer than 200 TCR beta chains were listed by the study as associated with cytomegalovirus. Three of the identified cytomegalovirus-associated TCR beta chains were confirmed in vitro to be specific for cytomegalovirus antigens.

The cohort consisted of hundreds of healthy bone marrow donors. All cohort members were sampled while nominally healthy, although unrecorded immune exposures were likely present. The donor tested CMV seronegative and was one of the 352 seronegative cohort members. Each donor provided a peripheral blood sample, and peripheral blood mononuclear cells were used for TCR beta sequencing. The Qiagen DNeasy Blood Extraction Kit was used to extract genomic DNA from the blood cell samples. Sequenced sample: PBMCs. This receptor was obtained from a female donor in good health and CMV-seronegative.

Here the CDR3 is given as CSVGETGRGYSTEAFF. In nucleotide form, the sequence is TGCAGCGTTGGAGAAACAGGGAGGGGGTATAGCACTGAAGCTTTCTTT. The V gene is TRBV29-1 and the J gene is TRBJ1-1; TRBD1 might be the D gene, on 6 matching bases. CDR1 and CDR2 are drawn from the germline V gene: SQVTM, ANQGSEA. V is reduced by 4 bases and J by 4 bases, leaving a spacing of 22 bases between them. The CDR3, cysteine through phenylalanine, is 16 amino acids long. Only the CDR3 portion is preserved as DNA: 48 bases, with reading frame beginning at the first base.